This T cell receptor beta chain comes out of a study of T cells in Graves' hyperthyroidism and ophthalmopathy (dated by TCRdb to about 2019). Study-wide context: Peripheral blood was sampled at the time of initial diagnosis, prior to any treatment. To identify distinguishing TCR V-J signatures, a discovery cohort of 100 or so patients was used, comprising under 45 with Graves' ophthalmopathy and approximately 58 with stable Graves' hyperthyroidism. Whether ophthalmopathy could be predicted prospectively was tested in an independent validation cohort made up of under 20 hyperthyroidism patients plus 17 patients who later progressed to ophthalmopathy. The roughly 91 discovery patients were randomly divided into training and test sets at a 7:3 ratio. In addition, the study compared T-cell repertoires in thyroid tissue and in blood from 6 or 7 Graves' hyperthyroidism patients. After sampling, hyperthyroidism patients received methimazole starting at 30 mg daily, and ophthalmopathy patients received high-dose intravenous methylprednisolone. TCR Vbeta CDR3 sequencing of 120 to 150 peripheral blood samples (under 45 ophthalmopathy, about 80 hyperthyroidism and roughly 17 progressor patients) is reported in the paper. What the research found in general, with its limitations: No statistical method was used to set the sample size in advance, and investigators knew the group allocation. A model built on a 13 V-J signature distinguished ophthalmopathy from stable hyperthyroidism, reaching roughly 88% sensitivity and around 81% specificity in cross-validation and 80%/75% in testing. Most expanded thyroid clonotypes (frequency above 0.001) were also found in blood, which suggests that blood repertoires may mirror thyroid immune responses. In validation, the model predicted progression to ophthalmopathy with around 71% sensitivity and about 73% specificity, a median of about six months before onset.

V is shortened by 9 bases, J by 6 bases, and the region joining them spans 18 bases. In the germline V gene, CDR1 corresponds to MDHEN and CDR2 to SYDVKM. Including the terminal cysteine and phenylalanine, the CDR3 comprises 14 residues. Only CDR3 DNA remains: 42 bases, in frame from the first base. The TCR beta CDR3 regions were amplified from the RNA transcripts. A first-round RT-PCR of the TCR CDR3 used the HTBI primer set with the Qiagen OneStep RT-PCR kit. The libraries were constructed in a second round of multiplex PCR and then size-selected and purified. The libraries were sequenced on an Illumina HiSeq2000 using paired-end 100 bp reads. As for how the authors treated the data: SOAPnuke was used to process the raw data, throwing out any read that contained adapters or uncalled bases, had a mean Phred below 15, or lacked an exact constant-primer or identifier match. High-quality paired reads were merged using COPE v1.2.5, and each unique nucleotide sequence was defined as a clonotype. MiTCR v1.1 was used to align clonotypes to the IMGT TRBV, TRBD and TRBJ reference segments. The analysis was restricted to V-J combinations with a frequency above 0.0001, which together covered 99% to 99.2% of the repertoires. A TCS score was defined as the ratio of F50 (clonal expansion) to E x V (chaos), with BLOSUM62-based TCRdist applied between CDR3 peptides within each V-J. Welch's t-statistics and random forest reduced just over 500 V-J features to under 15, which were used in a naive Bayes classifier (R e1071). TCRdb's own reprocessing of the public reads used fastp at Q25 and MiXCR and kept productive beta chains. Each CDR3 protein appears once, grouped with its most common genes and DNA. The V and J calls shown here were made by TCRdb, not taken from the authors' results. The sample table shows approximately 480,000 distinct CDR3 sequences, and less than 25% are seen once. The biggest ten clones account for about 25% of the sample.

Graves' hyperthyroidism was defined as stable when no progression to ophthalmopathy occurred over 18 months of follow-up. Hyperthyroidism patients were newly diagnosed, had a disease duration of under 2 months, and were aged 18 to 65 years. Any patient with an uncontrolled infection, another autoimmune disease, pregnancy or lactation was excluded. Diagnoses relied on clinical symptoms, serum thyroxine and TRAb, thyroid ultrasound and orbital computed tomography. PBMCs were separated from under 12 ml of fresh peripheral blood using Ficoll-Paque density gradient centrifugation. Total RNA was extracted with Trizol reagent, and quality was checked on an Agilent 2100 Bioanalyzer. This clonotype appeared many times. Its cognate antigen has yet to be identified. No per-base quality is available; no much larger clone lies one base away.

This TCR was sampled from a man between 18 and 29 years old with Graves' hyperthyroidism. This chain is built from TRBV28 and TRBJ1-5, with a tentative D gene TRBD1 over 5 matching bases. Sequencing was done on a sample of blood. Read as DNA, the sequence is TGTGCCAGTCGGGACGGGGGTAGAAGTCAGCCCCAGCATTTT. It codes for CASRDGGRSQPQHF.